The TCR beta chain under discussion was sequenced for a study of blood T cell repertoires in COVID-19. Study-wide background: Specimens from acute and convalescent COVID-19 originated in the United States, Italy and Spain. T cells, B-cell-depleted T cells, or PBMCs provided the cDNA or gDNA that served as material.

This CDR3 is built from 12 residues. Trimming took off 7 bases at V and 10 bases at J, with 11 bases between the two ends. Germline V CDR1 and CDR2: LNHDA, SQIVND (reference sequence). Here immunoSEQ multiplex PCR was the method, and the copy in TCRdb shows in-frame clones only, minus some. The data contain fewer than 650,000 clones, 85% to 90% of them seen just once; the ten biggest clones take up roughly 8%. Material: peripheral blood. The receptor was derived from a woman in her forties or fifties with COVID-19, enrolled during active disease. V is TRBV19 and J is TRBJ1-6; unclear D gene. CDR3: CASTAPGSPLHF. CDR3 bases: TGTGCCAGTACCGCGCCGGGGTCACCCCTCCACTTT.